A single sample gave rise to the 11 T cell receptor beta chains below, sequenced in a study of beta chain features in type 1 diabetes. Reverse transcription of all isolated RNA meant that expressed TCRB transcripts were sequenced. Assay used: immunoSEQ multiplex PCR; TCRdb lists only in-frame clones, some missing. The sample has about 190,000 clones, approximately 7.9% seen once. These receptors are not linked to any known antigen. Notes on the study in general: TCRB CDR3s from Type 1 diabetes patients were moderately but significantly shorter in all four CD4+ subsets.

Sequencing used central memory CD4+ T cells from blood. The origin of the receptors is a man aged 18 to 30 with type 1 diabetes.

The V and J genes are TRBV6-1 and TRBJ1-1; 7 bases align to TRBD1. The germline V gene has CDR1 MNHNS and CDR2 SASEGT. This CDR3 has 14 residues. With 5 bases clipped from V and 3 bases from J, the junction kept 6 bases outside the gene matches. The CDR3 protein is CASSTDRADTEAFF. The CDR3 nucleotides are TGTGCCAGCAGTACCGACAGGGCAGACACTGAAGCTTTCTTT.

This clone was seen more than once but under ten times. This chain links TRBV23-1 with TRBJ2-7; 9 bases line up with TRBD1. TRBV23-1 carries the ORF label, with uncertain function. V trimming: 0 bases; J trimming: 4 bases; junction bases outside the gene matches: 7. The CDR3 loop spans 16 amino acids. This CDR3 reads CASSQSSGTGWYEQYF. The CDR3 bases are TGCGCCAGCAGTCAATCCTCCGGGACAGGGTGGTACGAGCAGTACTTC.

In its sample, this clone was seen a few times. The J gene is TRBJ2-3, the V gene TRBV4-1; unclear D gene. From germline, CDR1 is MGHRA and CDR2 YSYEKL. The CDR3 contains 15 residues. The germline V and J ends were trimmed by 4 bases and 4 bases, with 15 bases remaining between them. The DNA of the CDR3 is TGCGCCAGCAGCCGAGATAATTCCCTCTCAGATACGCAGTATTTT. Its protein is CASSRDNSLSDTQYF.

The genes are TRBV28 and TRBJ2-1, with D possibly TRBD2 on 6 matching bases. The V end was cut by 5 bases, the J end by 3 bases, with 14 bases between. From germline, CDR1 is MDHEN and CDR2 SYDVKM. The CDR3 consists of 15 residues. In DNA, the CDR3 is TGTGCCAGCAGTACGGGACTCTCTCGCTACAATGAGCAGTTCTTC. Its protein is CASSTGLSRYNEQFF.

This chain links TRBV7-2 with TRBJ2-1; D gene unclear. The CDR3 totals 14 residues. Germline CDR1 reads SGHTA; CDR2 reads FQGNSA. V lost 1 base and J 14 bases, leaving 18 bases between the germline ends. The chain's CDR3 is CASSLGLLPPSEFF. In DNA, the CDR3 is TGTGCCAGCAGCTTAGGTCTCTTGCCCCCAAGCGAGTTCTTC.

V gene TRBV11-2 combines with J gene TRBJ1-3; D is unclear. Looked up from germline, CDR1 is SGHAT and CDR2 is FQNNGV. The CDR3 covers 15 residues. The V gene lost 3 bases and the J gene lost 5 bases, with 14 bases spanning the gap. The DNA of the CDR3 is TGTGCCAGCAGCTTCACTCTACAGTCTCGAAACACCATATATTTT. It translates to CASSFTLQSRNTIYF.

The rearrangement joins TRBV28 to TRBJ1-2; no definite D call. V lost 2 bases and J 4 bases, leaving 8 bases between the germline ends. CDR1 and CDR2 (germline): MDHEN, SYDVKM. The CDR3 is 13 residues long. DNA of the CDR3: TGTGCCAGCAGTTTAAGACACCGCTATGGCTACACCTTC. It yields the protein CASSLRHRYGYTF.

The V gene is TRBV7-2, the J gene TRBJ2-3, with 8 bases aligning to TRBD2. Per the germline V gene, CDR1 is SGHTA and CDR2 is FQGNSA. The CDR3 sequence is 12 residues long. V was pared by 5 bases and J by 14 bases, with 9 bases of the junction left unmatched. CDR3 sequence: CASSTTGTRSYF. The CDR3 DNA follows: TGTGCCAGCAGCACGACCGGGACTAGATCGTATTTT.

The rearrangement links TRBV7-8 to TRBJ1-1; D remains ambiguous. Germline lookup yields CDR1 SGHVS and CDR2 FQNEAQ. V was clipped by 1 base and J by 3 bases, with 15 bases between them. The CDR3 has 16 amino acids. The CDR3, as DNA: TGTGCCAGCAGCTTAGTGGCGGCTAGAGGGTACACTGAAGCTTTCTTT. Protein product: CASSLVAARGYTEAFF. Full variable domain (outside the CDR3, taken from reference TRBV7-8 and TRBJ1-1): GAGVSQSPRYKVAKRGQDVALRCDPISGHVSLFWYQQALGQGPEFLTYFQNEAQLDKSGLPSDRFFAERPEGSVSTLKIQRTQQEDSAVYLCASSLVAARGYTEAFFGQGTRLTVV.

This clone has more than one count but fewer than ten. V usage is TRBV5-1 and J usage is TRBJ2-2, with D possibly being TRBD2 (5 bases). CDR1 and CDR2 (germline): SGHRS, YFSETQ. The CDR3 has 14 amino acids. V was cut by 5 bases and J by 3 bases, with 11 bases left in between. The chain's CDR3 is CASSRPEDTGELFF. CDR3 in DNA: TGCGCCAGCAGTCGTCCGGAGGACACCGGGGAGCTGTTTTTT.

In this sample, this clone turned up a few times. The rearrangement uses TRBV5-1 and TRBJ2-3; the D is unclear. Germline CDR1 is SGHRS and CDR2 is YFSETQ. Trimming removed 1 base from V and 1 base from J, with 7 bases in between. The CDR3 loop spans 14 amino acids. CDR3 in amino acids: CASSLSVRTDTQYF. CDR3 sequence (DNA): TGCGCCAGCAGCTTGAGCGTCCGCACAGATACGCAGTATTTT.